A selection of T cell receptor beta chains follows, all from one sample in a study of regulatory T cells in long-lasting Graves disease. TCRdb processed the multiplex PCR reads anew with MiXCR; each CDR3 protein has one entry. Among about 620,000 distinct CDR3 sequences, less than 20% were seen once, and the ten largest hold about 18%. This sample also belongs to another study, concerning T cells in Graves' hyperthyroidism and ophthalmopathy.

Sample: peripheral blood mononuclear cells (PBMCs), taken at new diagnosis, from a patient treated with antithyroid drugs. These receptors were obtained from a woman younger than 45 with Graves disease. CDR3s leave out the opening cysteine and the closing phenylalanine or tryptophan. Fields, in order: CDR3 protein, J gene, CDR3 length, V gene.

CDR3: SARVPGNQPQH; J: TRBJ1-5; length: 11; V: TRBV20-1
CDR3: ASSPPLAGGKRYEQY; J: TRBJ2-7; length: 15; V: TRBV18
CDR3: ASSWVTGRLSGANVLT; J: TRBJ2-6; length: 16; V: TRBV28
CDR3: ASSLRRGGSYLPGTDTQY; J: TRBJ2-3; length: 18; V: TRBV5-1
CDR3: ASSHAYTGYT; J: TRBJ1-2; length: 10; V: TRBV14
CDR3: SARYTVKGPDTQY; J: TRBJ2-3; length: 13; V: TRBV20-1
CDR3: ASSSGDLGTYEQY; J: TRBJ2-7; length: 13; V: TRBV5-4
CDR3: ASSPEGSMSYEQY; J: TRBJ2-7; length: 13; V: TRBV18
CDR3: ASSLYRIPSSLGEQY; J: TRBJ2-7; length: 15; V: TRBV28
CDR3: ASSGDSGANVLT; J: TRBJ2-6; length: 12; V: TRBV19
CDR3: ASASIDSYEQY; J: TRBJ2-7; length: 11; V: TRBV5-1
CDR3: ASSPGTSGRGRGNEQF; J: TRBJ2-1; length: 16; V: TRBV12-3/TRBV12-4
CDR3: ATSAPPSDEQF; J: TRBJ2-1; length: 11; V: TRBV24-1